This TCR beta chain was profiled in a study of control samples from healthy donors and cancer patients. J gave up 7 bases and V 4 bases, and 10 bases lay outside the gene matches. CDR1 and CDR2 (germline): MGHDK, SYGVNS. This CDR3 has 15 residues. Profiling relied on immunoSEQ multiplex PCR, and the TCRdb table lists in-frame clones only, not all of them. The sample lists 93,000 or so clones, about 89% seen once, with approximately 19% in the top ten. The chain is built from TRBV25-1 and TRBJ1-1; 9 positions match TRBD1. The source material was PBMCs. The TCR was taken from a man in his 60s with lung cancer. The CDR3 nucleotides are TGTGCCAGCAGTGGGAATCCAGGGACAGGGAGTGAAGCTTTCTTT. It translates to CASSGNPGTGSEAFF. Looking up the rest from reference TRBV25-1 and TRBJ1-1 gives the full variable domain: EADIYQTPRYLVIGTGKKITLECSQTMGHDKMYWYQQDPGMELHLIHYSYGVNSTEKGDLSSESTVSRIRTEHFPLTLESARPSHTSQYLCASSGNPGTGSEAFFGQGTRLTVV.